The T cell receptor (beta chain) under discussion was sequenced for a study of molecular identifiers for immune sequencing clone quantification. The germline CDR1 and CDR2 sequences are MNHNS and SASEGT. The CDR3 loop spans 17 amino acids. V was pared by 2 bases and J by 2 bases, with 10 bases of the junction left unmatched. One entry per CDR3 protein, called by TCRdb with MiXCR from the PCR reads. The profile shows some 94,000 distinct CDR3 sequences, 20% to 30% of them singletons. The sequence was collected from a human donor in good health. Some libraries in this study had Jurkat cell RNA spiked in. The genes are TRBV6-1 and TRBJ1-1; 8 nucleotides match TRBD1. Material for sequencing was naive CD8+ T cells from blood, with Jurkat cell RNA spiked in. Subset described: FACS-sorted CD8+CD4-CCR7+CD45RA+ naive T cells. The CDR3 DNA reads TGTGCCAGCAGTGAAAGAGGGCAGGGGGCCTTAAACACTGAAGCTTTCTTT. This codes for CASSERGQGALNTEAFF.